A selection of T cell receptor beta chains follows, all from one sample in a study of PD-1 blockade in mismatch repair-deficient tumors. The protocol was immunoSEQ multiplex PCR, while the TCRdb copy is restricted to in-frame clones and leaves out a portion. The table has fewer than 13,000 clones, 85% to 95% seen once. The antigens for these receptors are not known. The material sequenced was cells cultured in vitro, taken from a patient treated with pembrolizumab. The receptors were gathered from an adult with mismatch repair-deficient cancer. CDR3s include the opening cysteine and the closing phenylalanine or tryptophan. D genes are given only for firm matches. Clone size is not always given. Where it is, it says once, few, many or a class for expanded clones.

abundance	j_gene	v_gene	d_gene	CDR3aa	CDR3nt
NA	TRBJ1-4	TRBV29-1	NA	CSVVDGINEKLFF	TGCAGCGTTGTCGACGGGATTAATGAAAAACTGTTTTTT
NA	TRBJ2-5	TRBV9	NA	CASSVVEETQYF	TGTGCCAGCAGCGTAGTGGAGGAGACCCAGTACTTC
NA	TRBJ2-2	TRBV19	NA	CASRTRPNTGELFF	TGTGCCAGTAGAACCCGACCGAACACCGGGGAGCTGTTTTTT
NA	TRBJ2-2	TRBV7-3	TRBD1	CASSTTGGDYTGELFF	TGTGCCAGCAGCACGACAGGGGGTGATTACACCGGGGAGCTGTTTTTT
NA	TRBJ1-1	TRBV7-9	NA	CASSFGTEAFF	TGTGCCAGCAGCTTCGGGACTGAAGCTTTCTTT
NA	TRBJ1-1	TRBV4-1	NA	CASSQGLMAEAFF	TGCGCCAGCAGCCAGGGACTTATGGCTGAAGCTTTCTTT
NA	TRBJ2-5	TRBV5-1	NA	CASSSRDGETQYF	TGCGCCAGCAGCTCCCGAGATGGGGAGACCCAGTACTTC
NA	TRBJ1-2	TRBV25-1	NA	CASSERSTGFHTF	TGTGCCAGCAGTGAAAGGTCCACAGGGTTCCACACCTTC
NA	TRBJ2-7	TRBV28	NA	CASSSRVMGNYEQYF	TGTGCCAGCAGTTCCAGGGTGATGGGGAACTACGAGCAGTACTTC
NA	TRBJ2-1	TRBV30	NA	CAWSGYNEQFF	TGTGCCTGGAGTGGCTACAATGAGCAGTTCTTC
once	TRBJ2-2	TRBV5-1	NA	CASSLQSRLVIAGELFF	TGCGCCAGCAGCTTGCAAAGTCGACTAGTTATTGCCGGGGAGCTGTTTTTT
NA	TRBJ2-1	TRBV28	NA	CASGAGPSYNEQFF	TGTGCCAGCGGGGCGGGGCCCTCCTACAATGAGCAGTTCTTC
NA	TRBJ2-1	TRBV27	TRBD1	CASSGQDYNEQFF	TGTGCCAGCAGTGGACAGGACTACAATGAGCAGTTCTTC
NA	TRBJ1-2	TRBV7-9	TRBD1	CASSPLESQGSGQYGYTF	TGTGCCAGCAGCCCATTGGAGTCACAGGGGAGCGGGCAGTATGGCTACACCTTC
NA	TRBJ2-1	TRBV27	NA	CASSLETRLSEQFF	TGTGCCAGCAGTTTAGAGACCCGCCTTAGTGAGCAGTTCTTC
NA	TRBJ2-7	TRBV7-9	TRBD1	CASSNRQGVYEQYF	TGTGCCAGCAGCAACCGACAGGGGGTCTACGAGCAGTACTTC
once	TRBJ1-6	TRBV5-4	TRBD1	CASSLLDRDNSPLHF	TGTGCCAGCAGCTTGTTGGACAGGGATAATTCACCCCTCCACTTT
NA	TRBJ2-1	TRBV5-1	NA	CASSLSNVLYNEQFF	TGCGCCAGCAGCTTATCCAATGTTCTCTACAATGAGCAGTTCTTC
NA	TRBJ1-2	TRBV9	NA	CASSATLNSYGYTF	TGTGCCAGCAGCGCCACACTGAACTCCTATGGCTACACCTTC
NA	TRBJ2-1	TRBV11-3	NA	CASSLGREQFF	TGTGCCAGCAGCTTAGGCCGGGAGCAGTTCTTC
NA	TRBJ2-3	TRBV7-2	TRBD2	CASSLVSGDYDKADTQYF	TGTGCCAGCAGCTTAGTTAGCGGGGACTACGATAAGGCAGATACGCAGTATTTT
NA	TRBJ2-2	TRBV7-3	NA	CASSLALQGTGELFF	TGTGCCAGCAGCTTAGCGCTCCAGGGCACCGGGGAGCTGTTTTTT
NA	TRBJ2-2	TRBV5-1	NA	CASSAVGLSTGELFF	TGCGCCAGCAGCGCAGTTGGACTTTCCACCGGGGAGCTGTTTTTT
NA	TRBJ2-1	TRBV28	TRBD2	CASSFEFQREGLEVSREQFF	TGTGCCAGCAGTTTCGAGTTCCAGCGGGAGGGCCTAGAGGTGTCTCGTGAGCAGTTCTTC
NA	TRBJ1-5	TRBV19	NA	CASSIDMEVIGYQPQHF	TGTGCCAGTAGTATAGATATGGAGGTCATAGGATATCAGCCCCAGCATTTT
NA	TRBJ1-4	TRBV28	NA	CASSPWGTTNEKLFF	TGTGCCAGCAGTCCGTGGGGTACAACTAATGAAAAACTGTTTTTT
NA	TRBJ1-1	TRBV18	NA	CASSQWLGDMNTEAFF	TGTGCCAGCTCCCAATGGCTCGGAGATATGAACACTGAAGCTTTCTTT
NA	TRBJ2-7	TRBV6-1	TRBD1	CASSWTGFSYEQYF	TGTGCCAGCAGTTGGACAGGGTTTTCCTACGAGCAGTACTTC
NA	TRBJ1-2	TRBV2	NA	CASKKVQGHYGYTF	TGTGCCAGCAAAAAGGTGCAGGGCCACTATGGCTACACCTTC
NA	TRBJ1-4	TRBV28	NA	CASCSKGVWEKLFF	TGTGCCTCATGTTCTAAAGGGGTTTGGGAAAAACTGTTTTTT
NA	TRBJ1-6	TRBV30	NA	CAWSFQSGVSGSPLHF	TGTGCCTGGAGCTTTCAATCAGGGGTATCGGGTTCACCCCTCCACTTT
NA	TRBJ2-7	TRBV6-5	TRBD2	CASSLGTSGGYEQYF	TGTGCCAGCAGCCTCGGGACTAGCGGGGGCTACGAGCAGTACTTC
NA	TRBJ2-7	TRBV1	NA	CTSSQGTSGSSYEQYF	TGCACCAGCAGCCAAGGGACTAGCGGTAGTTCCTACGAGCAGTACTTC
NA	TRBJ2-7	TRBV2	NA	CASSKKVAGGTHEQYF	TGTGCCAGCAGTAAAAAAGTGGCAGGGGGGACCCACGAGCAGTACTTC
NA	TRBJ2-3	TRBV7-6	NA	CASSLDPSVTDTQYF	TGTGCCAGCAGCTTAGACCCTAGCGTCACAGATACGCAGTATTTT
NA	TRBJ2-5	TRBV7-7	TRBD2	CASSFQRGGGETQYF	TGTGCCAGCAGCTTCCAGCGGGGTGGGGGGGAGACCCAGTACTTC
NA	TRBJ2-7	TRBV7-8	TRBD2	CASSLTSGSSSYEQYF	TGTGCCAGCAGCTTGACAAGCGGGAGTAGCTCCTACGAGCAGTACTTC
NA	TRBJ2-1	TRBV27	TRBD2	CASRRPGLAAEQFF	TGTGCCAGCAGACGCCCGGGACTAGCGGCTGAGCAGTTCTTC
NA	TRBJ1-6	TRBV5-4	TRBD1	CASSLAGTGDSPLHF	TGTGCCAGCAGCTTGGCCGGGACAGGGGATTCACCCCTCCACTTT
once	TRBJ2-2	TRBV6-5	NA	CASSPRQSRDGELFF	TGTGCCAGCTCCCCCCGACAGTCAAGGGACGGGGAGCTGTTTTTT
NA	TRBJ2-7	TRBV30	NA	CAWSVGSSYEQYF	TGTGCCTGGAGTGTCGGGTCCTCCTACGAGCAGTACTTC
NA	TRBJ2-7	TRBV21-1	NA	CASSKGAGSYEQYF	TGTGCCAGCAGCAAAGGGGCAGGTTCCTACGAGCAGTACTTC
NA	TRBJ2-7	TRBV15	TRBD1	CATSVGTGYTYEQYF	TGTGCCACCAGCGTCGGGACAGGGTATACCTACGAGCAGTACTTC
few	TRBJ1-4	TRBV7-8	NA	CASSFRRDATNEKLFF	TGTGCCAGCAGCTTCCGTCGGGATGCAACTAATGAAAAACTGTTTTTT
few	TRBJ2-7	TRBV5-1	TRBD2	CASSLGLAGGPLSSYEQYF	TGCGCCAGCAGCTTGGGACTAGCGGGAGGGCCCCTGAGCTCCTACGAGCAGTACTTC
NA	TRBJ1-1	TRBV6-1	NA	CASSVGMNTEAFF	TGTGCCAGCAGTGTCGGTATGAACACTGAAGCTTTCTTT
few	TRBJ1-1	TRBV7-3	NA	CASSLGYGTEAFF	TGTGCCAGCAGCTTAGGTTACGGCACTGAAGCTTTCTTT
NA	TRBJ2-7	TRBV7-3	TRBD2	CASSFRAGGPYEQYF	TGTGCCAGCAGCTTCAGAGCGGGAGGGCCCTACGAGCAGTACTTC
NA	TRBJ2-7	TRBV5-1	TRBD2	CASSPAASGFSYEQYF	TGCGCCAGCAGCCCGGCCGCTAGCGGGTTCTCCTACGAGCAGTACTTC
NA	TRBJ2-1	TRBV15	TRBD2	CATSREAGAYNEQFF	TGTGCCACCAGCAGAGAAGCGGGAGCCTACAATGAGCAGTTCTTC
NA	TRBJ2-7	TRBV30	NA	CAWSVPREPYEQYF	TGTGCCTGGAGTGTGCCCAGGGAGCCCTACGAGCAGTACTTC
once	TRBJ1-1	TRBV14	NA	CASSHSNTEAFF	TGTGCCAGCAGCCACTCGAACACTGAAGCTTTCTTT
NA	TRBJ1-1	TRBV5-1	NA	CASSIGEPFIEAFF	TGCGCCAGCAGCATTGGAGAACCTTTTATTGAAGCTTTCTTT
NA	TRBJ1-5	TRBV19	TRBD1	CASRTGTGFGQPQHF	TGTGCCAGTAGAACCGGGACAGGGTTTGGTCAGCCCCAGCATTTT
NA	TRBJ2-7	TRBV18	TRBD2	CASSRGLAGEGEQYF	TGTGCCAGCTCCCGGGGACTAGCGGGAGAGGGGGAGCAGTACTTC